Below, 14 T cell receptor beta chains from the same sample are listed, as sequenced in a study of T cell responses to AZD1222 COVID-19 vaccine. Data came from immunoSEQ multiplex PCR; TCRdb stores just in-frame clones and leaves some out. The sample contains under 150,000 clones, roughly nine tenths of which appear only once. The sequences come from peripheral blood, collected 28 days after the second AZD1222 dose. The receptor source for this set is an adult who received the AZD1222 COVID-19 vaccine.

The rearrangement joins TRBV19 to TRBJ1-1; no clear D. This CDR3 region has 12 residues. Between the trimmed V and J ends, which lost 1 base and 11 bases, there was a span of 11 bases. The germline gives CDR1 LNHDA, CDR2 SQIVND (reference sequence). CDR3 residues: CASSIGYAGAFF. As DNA, the CDR3 is TGTGCCAGTAGTATAGGATACGCGGGGGCTTTCTTT.

The chain carries TRBV7-2 and TRBJ1-5; D gene uncertain. The CDR3 length is 15 residues. V was shortened by 4 bases and J by 1 base, with 11 bases between the two germline ends. Germline V CDR1 and CDR2: SGHTA, FQGNSA. CDR3 coding DNA: TGTGCCAGCAGCTCGGGGTTGGGGAGCAATCAGCCCCAGCATTTT. Its protein product is CASSSGLGSNQPQHF.

V gene TRBV5-5 combines with J gene TRBJ1-1; maybe TRBD1 (5 bases). The V end was cut by 0 bases, the J end by 0 bases, with 9 bases between. Germline V CDR1 and CDR2: SGHKS, YYEKEE (reference sequence). The CDR3 is 15 amino acids. CDR3 nucleotides: TGTGCCAGCAGCTTGGCCAGGGCCATGAACACTGAAGCTTTCTTT. Translation: CASSLARAMNTEAFF.

The chain uses TRBV10-1 and TRBJ2-1; D gene unclear. CDR3 length equals 16 residues. Germline CDR1 WNHNN, CDR2 SYGVQD (reference sequence). Trimming removed 4 bases from V and 0 bases from J, with 13 bases in between. The CDR3 reads CASSGGTASSYNEQFF. CDR3 bases: TGCGCCAGCAGTGGGGGAACAGCGAGCTCCTACAATGAGCAGTTCTTC.

CDR3 loop: CASSQVRKTEAFF. In nucleotides, the CDR3 is TGTGCCAGCAGCCAAGTTCGGAAGACTGAAGCTTTCTTT. The chain uses TRBV3-1 (or the pseudogene TRBV3-2) and TRBJ1-1; D gene unclear. The CDR3 covers 13 residues. Germline assignment: CDR1 LGHDT and CDR2 YNNKEL (reference sequence). The V end lost 1 base, the J end lost 5 bases, and 8 bases lay between the germline ends.

The chain combines TRBV11-3 with TRBJ2-7, with 8 nucleotides matching TRBD1. The CDR3 is made up of 13 amino acids. J gave up 1 base and V 5 bases, and 1 base lay outside the gene matches. Germline CDR1 and CDR2: SGHNT and YENEEA. CDR3: CASSRDRSYEQYF. The CDR3 DNA reads as TGTGCCAGCAGCCGGGACAGGTCCTACGAGCAGTACTTC.

The rearrangement uses TRBV30 and TRBJ2-5; TRBD1 is a possible D gene (5 bases). V was trimmed by 7 bases and J by 5 bases, leaving 14 bases between them. This CDR3 comprises 12 residues. Germline assignment: CDR1 GTSNPN and CDR2 SVGIG (reference sequence). CDR3 coding DNA: TGTGCCTCGTACCAGGGTGGGGAGACCCAGTACTTC. Translating gives CASYQGGETQYF.

J is TRBJ2-2 and V is TRBV10-1; no clear D gene. Germline CDR1 WNHNN, CDR2 SYGVQD (reference sequence). V lost 5 bases and J lost 4, with 11 bases in between. CDR3 length: 14 residues. The CDR3 nucleotides read TGCGCCAGCAGTTCCGGCAGTAGCACCGGGGAGCTGTTTTTT. Its translation: CASSSGSSTGELFF.

V usage is TRBV5-8 and J usage is TRBJ1-2; unclear D gene. The V end was cut by 0 bases, the J end by 0 bases, with 6 bases between. The CDR3 has 14 residues. CDR1 is SGHTS, CDR2 YDEGEE, per germline. The DNA for the CDR3 is TGTGCCAGCAGCTTGGCAGGAGCTAACTATGGCTACACCTTC. Amino acid sequence: CASSLAGANYGYTF.

This chain uses TRBV5-1 with TRBJ2-2, with 8 bases matching TRBD2. V was pared by 1 base and J by 9 bases, with 5 bases of the junction left unmatched. The CDR3 extends over 14 amino acids. Germline CDR1 reads SGHRS; CDR2 reads YFSETQ. The CDR3 loop is CASSLSAGGRELFF. CDR3 nucleotide sequence: TGCGCCAGCAGCTTGAGTGCGGGGGGAAGGGAGCTGTTTTTT.

The chain couples TRBV10-3 to TRBJ2-7, with D possibly TRBD1 on 5 matching bases. CDR3 length equals 15 residues. V lost 6 bases, J lost 2 bases, and 17 bases lay in between. CDR1 and CDR2 from the germline V gene are ENHRY and SYGVKD. CDR3 DNA: TGTGCCATCAGCCCAAACCAGGACAAAGCCTACGAGCAGTACTTC. It yields the protein CAISPNQDKAYEQYF.

The rearrangement links TRBV6-1 to TRBJ2-1, with D possibly TRBD2 on 6 matching bases. The germline V and J ends were trimmed by 0 bases and 4 bases, with 10 bases remaining between them. The germline V gene encodes CDR1 MNHNS and CDR2 SASEGT. CDR3 length: 15 residues. CDR3 loop: CASSEAGGPYNEQFF. The CDR3 region has the DNA TGTGCCAGCAGTGAAGCCGGGGGACCATACAATGAGCAGTTCTTC.

The chain couples TRBV6-2 or TRBV6-3 to TRBJ1-5, with TRBD1 identical over 8 bases. The CDR3 length is 14 residues. J was trimmed by 4 bases and V by 2 bases; bases with no gene match: 1. Per the germline V gene, CDR1 is MNHEY and CDR2 is SVGEGT. CDR3 sequence: CASSYTGGNQPQHF. The DNA for the CDR3 is TGTGCCAGCAGTTACACAGGGGGAAATCAGCCCCAGCATTTT.

This clone was detected once. J is TRBJ2-1 and V is TRBV11-2; D may be TRBD1 or TRBD2 (6 bases each). The CDR3 spans 16 residues. Germline CDR1 reads SGHAT; CDR2 reads FQNNGV. V was cut by 4 bases and J by 0 bases, with 13 bases left in between. CDR3 residues: CASSSLRGASYNEQFF. The CDR3 nucleotides read TGTGCCAGCAGCTCCCTTAGGGGGGCCTCCTACAATGAGCAGTTCTTC.